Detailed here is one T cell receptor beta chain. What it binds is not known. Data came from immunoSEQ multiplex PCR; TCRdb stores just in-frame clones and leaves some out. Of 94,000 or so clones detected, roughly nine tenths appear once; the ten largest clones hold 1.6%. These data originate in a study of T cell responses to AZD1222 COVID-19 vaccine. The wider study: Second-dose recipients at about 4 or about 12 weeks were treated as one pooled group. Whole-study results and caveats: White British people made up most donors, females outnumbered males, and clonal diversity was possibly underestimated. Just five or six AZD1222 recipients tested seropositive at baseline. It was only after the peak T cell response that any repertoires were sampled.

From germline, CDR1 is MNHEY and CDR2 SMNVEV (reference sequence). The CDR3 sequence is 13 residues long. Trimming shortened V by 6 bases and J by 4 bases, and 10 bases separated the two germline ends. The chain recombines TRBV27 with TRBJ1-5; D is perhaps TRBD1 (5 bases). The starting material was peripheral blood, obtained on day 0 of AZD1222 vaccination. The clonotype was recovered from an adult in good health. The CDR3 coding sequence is TGTGCCAGCAGGCAGGGAGGGAATCAGCCCCAGCATTTT. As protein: CASRQGGNQPQHF.